These T cell receptor beta chains were read from a single sample in a study of blood T cell repertoires in COVID-19. Assay: immunoSEQ multiplex PCR; the TCRdb copy retains only in-frame clones and omits some. The sample has 110,000 or so clones, 81% seen once. The specimen was peripheral blood. The receptors originated from an elderly man with acute or convalescent COVID-19. The CDR3 runs from the conserved cysteine through the conserved F or W. The D gene is left open where the match is weak. Where a row states a size, it is once, few, many or the class of an expanded clone; other rows omit it.

cdr3_nt	cdr3_aa	d_call	v_call	clone_size	j_call	cdr3_length
TGTGCCAGCAGCTTTCTCTCACTGACAGCGGGTGGCTACACCTTC	CASSFLSLTAGGYTF	-	TRBV3-1/TRBV3-2	-	TRBJ1-2	15
TGTGCCAGCAGCCGACAGGGAAGCAATCAGCCCCAGCATTTT	CASSRQGSNQPQHF	TRBD1	TRBV6-2/TRBV6-3	-	TRBJ1-5	14
TGTGCCAGCGCCGGACAGGGGACCGGGGAGCTGTTTTTT	CASAGQGTGELFF	TRBD1	TRBV7-9	-	TRBJ2-2	13
TGTGCCAGCAGTTTGAGTGAAAAACTGTTTTTT	CASSLSEKLFF	-	TRBV28	-	TRBJ1-4	11
TGTGCCAGCAGTTCGGAGACCCAGTACTTC	CASSSETQYF	-	TRBV28	-	TRBJ2-5	10
TGTGCCAGCAGTGTGGGGGCTAGCGGGAGTACAGATACGCAGTATTTT	CASSVGASGSTDTQYF	TRBD2	TRBV2	-	TRBJ2-3	16
TGCGCCAGCAGCCCGGGACAGGGCTCCTACAATGAGCAGTTCTTC	CASSPGQGSYNEQFF	TRBD1	TRBV5-1	-	TRBJ2-1	15
TGTGCCAGCAGCTCACCTAGCGGTTCGAACGCTATCTCCTACAATGAGCAGTTCTTC	CASSSPSGSNAISYNEQFF	TRBD2	TRBV7-9	-	TRBJ2-1	19
TGTGCCAGCAGCCAAGTTGGGCGGGAGAATGAGCAGTTCTTC	CASSQVGRENEQFF	TRBD2	TRBV4-2	-	TRBJ2-1	14
TGTGCCAGCAGTTTTATGTTGGGAGGACAAAACACTGAAGCTTTCTTT	CASSFMLGGQNTEAFF	-	TRBV28	-	TRBJ1-1	16
TGTGCCAGCTCACCACCCGGGTGGTTGAACACTGAAGCTTTCTTT	CASSPPGWLNTEAFF	-	TRBV18	-	TRBJ1-1	15
TGCGCCAGCAGACAGGGGAACACCGGGGAGCTGTTTTTT	CASRQGNTGELFF	-	TRBV10-1	-	TRBJ2-2	13
TGTGCCAGCAGCGCACAGGGTGAGGGAGGGGAAAAACTGTTTTTT	CASSAQGEGGEKLFF	-	TRBV3-1/TRBV3-2	few	TRBJ1-4	15
TGTGCTAGCAGTACAGGGACAGGGAATGAGCAGTTCTTC	CASSTGTGNEQFF	TRBD1	TRBV7-7	-	TRBJ2-1	13
TGTGCCACCAGTGATTGGCCCAATAATGAGCAGTTCTTC	CATSDWPNNEQFF	-	TRBV24-1	-	TRBJ2-1	13
TGTGCCAGCTCACCCTCGACAATTTCCTACGAGCAGTACTTC	CASSPSTISYEQYF	-	TRBV18	-	TRBJ2-7	14
TGTGCCAGCAGCTTTACAGGGGGCACCGGGGAGCTGTTTTTT	CASSFTGGTGELFF	TRBD1	TRBV5-5	-	TRBJ2-2	14
TGCAGCGCGGAAGCATCCCAGGGCACAGATACGCAGTATTTT	CSAEASQGTDTQYF	-	TRBV29-1	-	TRBJ2-3	14
TGTGCCAGCACCGGGACACCTAACACTGAAGCTTTCTTT	CASTGTPNTEAFF	-	TRBV28	few	TRBJ1-1	13
TGTGCCAGCTCACCAACACAGGAGTATGGCTACACCTTC	CASSPTQEYGYTF	-	TRBV18	few	TRBJ1-2	13
TGTGCCAGCAGCCACAGGGGAAATCAGCCCCAGCATTTT	CASSHRGNQPQHF	TRBD1	TRBV6-5	-	TRBJ1-5	13
TGTGCCATCAGACGGGACTTGAACACTGAAGCTTTCTTT	CAIRRDLNTEAFF	-	TRBV10-3	-	TRBJ1-1	13
TGTGCCAGCAGTGTGATAGCGGGAGGTCGTTACGAGCAGTACTTC	CASSVIAGGRYEQYF	TRBD2	TRBV2	-	TRBJ2-7	15
TGTGCCATCAGGGGGGACACCACCTCCTACACCTTC	CAIRGDTTSYTF	-	TRBV10-3	-	TRBJ1-2	12
TGTGCCAGCACCGATTCGGCGGGCATTCAGTACTTC	CASTDSAGIQYF	-	TRBV6-5	-	TRBJ2-4	12
TGTGCCAGTAGTCCATGGACTAGCGGGAGGGAGGCGAACACCGGGGAGCTGTTTTTT	CASSPWTSGREANTGELFF	TRBD2	TRBV19	-	TRBJ2-2	19
TGCAGCGTTGAAGGAGGACTGGAACGATACAATGAGCAGTTCTTC	CSVEGGLERYNEQFF	-	TRBV29-1	once	TRBJ2-1	15
TGTGCCAGCAGTGCCCGGGACAGGGGCCAGAACACTGAAGCTTTCTTT	CASSARDRGQNTEAFF	TRBD1	TRBV27	-	TRBJ1-1	16
TGTGCCTGGAGGGAGGGGAGGTCCGGGGAGCTGTTTTTT	CAWREGRSGELFF	-	TRBV30	-	TRBJ2-2	13
TGCAGTGCTAGTGGCGGGAGGGCTTTAGTTGCAGATACGCAGTATTTT	CSASGGRALVADTQYF	TRBD2	TRBV20-1	-	TRBJ2-3	16
TGTGCCAGCAGCCAAGATGGAACGGCTAGCGGAGTGGGAGATACGCAGTATTTT	CASSQDGTASGVGDTQYF	TRBD2	TRBV4-2	-	TRBJ2-3	18
TGCAGCGTTGATTGGGACTCCAATGGCTACACCTTC	CSVDWDSNGYTF	-	TRBV29-1	-	TRBJ1-2	12
TGTGCCAGCAGTGAAGCTGGTGCGGGAGGGACCGGGGAGCTGTTTTTT	CASSEAGAGGTGELFF	TRBD2	TRBV2	-	TRBJ2-2	16
TGTGCCAGCAGAACAAATAGGAGGGAGCCCTCCTACGAGCAGTACTTC	CASRTNRREPSYEQYF	-	TRBV21-1	-	TRBJ2-7	16
TGTGCCAGCAGGAGAACGGGACAGCCCTATGGCTACACCTTC	CASRRTGQPYGYTF	TRBD1	TRBV28	-	TRBJ1-2	14
TGTGCCAGCAGTTTTGGGGGGTTGGCTAATGAAAAACTGTTTTTT	CASSFGGLANEKLFF	-	TRBV28	-	TRBJ1-4	15
TGTGCCAGCAGTTTAGGTCACTCGAGCTCCTACAATGAGCAGTTCTTC	CASSLGHSSSYNEQFF	-	TRBV28	-	TRBJ2-1	16
TGTGCCAGCAGTTTGTTGCGGGGCGACGAGCAGTACTTC	CASSLLRGDEQYF	-	TRBV28	-	TRBJ2-7	13
TGTGCCAGCAGTTTAAGAGGGTCGGAGCAGTACTTC	CASSLRGSEQYF	-	TRBV27	once	TRBJ2-7	12
TGCAGCGCCCAATCAGACGGGAGCAGCTCCTACAATGAGCAGTTCTTC	CSAQSDGSSSYNEQFF	-	TRBV29-1	few	TRBJ2-1	16
TGTGCCAGCAGCTTAGTCCAGGGGGCAAGTGGGGCCAACGTCCTGACTTTC	CASSLVQGASGANVLTF	TRBD1	TRBV7-6	-	TRBJ2-6	17
TGTGCCAGCAGCTGGACTAGCCGAGCAGATACGCAGTATTTT	CASSWTSRADTQYF	TRBD2	TRBV25-1	once	TRBJ2-3	14
TGTGCCAGCAGTTACTCTGAAGGGGGCTACAATGAGCAGTTCTTC	CASSYSEGGYNEQFF	-	TRBV6-2/TRBV6-3	-	TRBJ2-1	15
TGTGCCACCAGTGACCCCGGCGGACAGGGGGCCGGTCGGGAGCTGTTTTTT	CATSDPGGQGAGRELFF	TRBD1	TRBV24-1	-	TRBJ2-2	17
TGTGCCAGCAGCCCACAAAGGCAGGGGAACACTGAAGCTTTCTTT	CASSPQRQGNTEAFF	-	TRBV6-2/TRBV6-3	-	TRBJ1-1	15
TGCGCCAGCAGTGAAGACAGGGGAACAGATACGCAGTATTTT	CASSEDRGTDTQYF	TRBD1	TRBV10-1	-	TRBJ2-3	14
TGTGCCAGCACCGAGATGACAGATTGGAATCAGCCCCAGCATTTT	CASTEMTDWNQPQHF	-	TRBV28	-	TRBJ1-5	15
TGTGCCAGTAGTATAGGGACAGGGCGAAAACTGTTTTTT	CASSIGTGRKLFF	TRBD1	TRBV19	-	TRBJ1-4	13
TGTGCCAGCAGTTACTCGACTACCTACACTGAAGCTTTCTTT	CASSYSTTYTEAFF	-	TRBV6-2/TRBV6-3	-	TRBJ1-1	14